In its sample, the clone carrying this T cell receptor beta chain was seen a few times. This record comes from a study of T-cell reconstitution after alpha-beta-depleted transplantation in children. Germline CDR1 and CDR2: SGHTA and FQGNSA. V lost 1 base and J lost 1, with 7 bases in between. This CDR3 has 14 amino acids. Library preparation (for TCRbeta) was performed with unique molecular identifiers. TCRdb reprocessed the PCR reads via MiXCR and lists one record per CDR3 protein. The sample lists just over 350,000 distinct CDR3 sequences, 13% occurring once. Here the sequenced sample was PBMCs, taken from the stem cell graft. The chain has TRBV7-2 and TRBJ1-1; D not resolved. The source of this sequence is a human donor who donated a stem cell graft to a child with Fanconi anemia. The CDR3 reads CASSLVRRNTEAFF. Here the CDR3 DNA reads TGTGCCAGCAGCTTAGTACGGAGGAACACTGAAGCTTTCTTT.